These T cell receptor beta chains were read from a single sample in a study of OX40 agonist ivuxolimab in advanced cancers. Using immunoSEQ multiplex PCR, the repertoire was profiled, and TCRdb retains in-frame clones only, with some absent. This sample has about 53,000 clones; about four fifths occur once, and the top ten carry about 1.6%. This sample comprised CD4+ or CD8+ T cells sorted from blood, obtained in a trial of the OX40 agonist ivuxolimab. The receptors were sampled from an adult with an advanced solid tumor such as melanoma, head and neck, liver or kidney cancer. Each CDR3 is given with its conserved first and last residue. The order of the fields is J gene, clone size, D gene, V gene, CDR3 DNA, CDR3 protein. The D gene is left open where the match is weak. Clone size is given for some rows only: seen once, a few or many times, or a class if the clone is expanded.

J: TRBJ2-7; size: -; D: -; V: TRBV5-4; DNA: TGTGCCAGCAGTCAGGGGTGTCCGAGCTACGAGCAGTACTTC; CDR3: CASSQGCPSYEQYF
J: TRBJ2-4; size: -; D: TRBD1; V: TRBV10-3; DNA: TGTGCCAAACTGCTAGGACAGGGCCCTTCCTTAACCAAAAACATTCAGTACTTC; CDR3: CAKLLGQGPSLTKNIQYF
J: TRBJ2-2; size: -; D: -; V: TRBV5-1; DNA: TGCGCCAGCAGCTTGTCCTTGCCAGGGCTCGGGGAGCTGTTTTTT; CDR3: CASSLSLPGLGELFF
J: TRBJ2-6; size: -; D: -; V: TRBV6-1; DNA: TGTGCCAGCAGTGAAGATCAGGGTGAGTCTGGGGCCAACGTCCTGACTTTC; CDR3: CASSEDQGESGANVLTF
J: TRBJ1-1; size: few; D: -; V: TRBV9; DNA: TGTGCCAGCAGCGTAGAGGTTCGCACTGAAGCTTTCTTT; CDR3: CASSVEVRTEAFF
J: TRBJ2-3; size: -; D: -; V: TRBV12-2; DNA: TGTGCAAGTCGCTTCACCGGGCGAGATACGCAGTATTTT; CDR3: CASRFTGRDTQYF
J: TRBJ2-1; size: -; D: -; V: TRBV4-2; DNA: TGTGCCAGCAGCCAAACAGGGAGGAGTCGATTGCAGTTCTTC; CDR3: CASSQTGRSRLQFF
J: TRBJ2-3; size: -; D: TRBD2; V: TRBV7-2; DNA: TGTGCCAGCAGCTTAGCGCTAGCGGGGGCCTCCACAGATACGCAGTATTTT; CDR3: CASSLALAGASTDTQYF
J: TRBJ1-1; size: -; D: -; V: TRBV14; DNA: TGTGCCAGCAGTCTCAGTTGGGGGACTGAAGCTTTCTTT; CDR3: CASSLSWGTEAFF
J: TRBJ2-3; size: -; D: TRBD2; V: TRBV18; DNA: TGTGCCAGCTCACTATCAGGCGGGAGTCACAGAGATACGCAGTATTTT; CDR3: CASSLSGGSHRDTQYF
J: TRBJ2-4; size: -; D: -; V: TRBV28; DNA: TGTGCCAGCAGAGGGGCTACCCGGGGAAACATTCAGTACTTC; CDR3: CASRGATRGNIQYF
J: TRBJ1-5; size: -; D: -; V: TRBV5-1; DNA: TGCGCCAGCAGCTTGGGACTAGAAAATCAGCCCCAGCATTTT; CDR3: CASSLGLENQPQHF
J: TRBJ1-2; size: few; D: -; V: TRBV30; DNA: TGTGCCTGGAGTGCCCCTCCGAGGGACTATGGCTACACCTTC; CDR3: CAWSAPPRDYGYTF
J: TRBJ2-5; size: -; D: -; V: TRBV7-9; DNA: TGTGCCAGCAGCCCCCCGGGGGGCTCAGGAGAGACCCAGTACTTC; CDR3: CASSPPGGSGETQYF
J: TRBJ1-1; size: -; D: -; V: TRBV11-2; DNA: TGTGCCAGCAGCTTACAGAACACTGAAGCTTTCTTT; CDR3: CASSLQNTEAFF
J: TRBJ1-5; size: -; D: -; V: TRBV7-2; DNA: TGTGCCAGCAGCCTTGTCAATCAGCCCCAGCATTTT; CDR3: CASSLVNQPQHF
J: TRBJ2-7; size: -; D: -; V: TRBV6-5; DNA: TGTGCCAGCAGTCGAACAGGCCTCTACGAGCAGTACTTC; CDR3: CASSRTGLYEQYF
J: TRBJ1-5; size: few; D: TRBD1; V: TRBV19; DNA: TGTGCCAGTAGTACGCGACAGGGCCCCCAGCCCCAGCATTTT; CDR3: CASSTRQGPQPQHF
J: TRBJ2-7; size: -; D: -; V: TRBV11-2; DNA: TGTGCCAGCAGCTTATTTCGGGCTGTCTACGAGCAGTACTTC; CDR3: CASSLFRAVYEQYF
J: TRBJ1-2; size: -; D: TRBD1; V: TRBV19; DNA: TGTGCCAGTAGTATGGTCCAGGGGGCGAAAGGCTACACCTTC; CDR3: CASSMVQGAKGYTF
J: TRBJ2-5; size: -; D: TRBD1; V: TRBV12-5; DNA: TGTGCTAGTGCCCCAGTCCCGGGACAGCGGTTCCAAATGGAGACCCAGTACTTC; CDR3: CASAPVPGQRFQMETQYF
J: TRBJ2-7; size: -; D: -; V: TRBV11-2; DNA: TGTGCCAGCAGACTTTTTTCTGGGGCAACCTACGAGCAGTACTTC; CDR3: CASRLFSGATYEQYF
J: TRBJ1-6; size: -; D: -; V: TRBV4-2; DNA: TGTGCCAGCAGCCAAGTTGGCAGGTCCGATAATTCACCCCTCCACTTT; CDR3: CASSQVGRSDNSPLHF
J: TRBJ2-2; size: once; D: TRBD2; V: TRBV5-4; DNA: TGTGCCAGCAGCCTCACCACCCTAGCGGGAGGGACCGGGGAGCTGTTTTTT; CDR3: CASSLTTLAGGTGELFF
J: TRBJ2-3; size: -; D: -; V: TRBV5-1; DNA: TGCGCCAGCAGCTTGGTCTCGACAGCTAGCACAGATACGCAGTATTTT; CDR3: CASSLVSTASTDTQYF
J: TRBJ1-6; size: few; D: TRBD1; V: TRBV6-5; DNA: TGTGCCACCGCGGGACAGGGAAATTCACCCCTCCACTTT; CDR3: CATAGQGNSPLHF
J: TRBJ1-2; size: -; D: -; V: TRBV19; DNA: TGTGCCAGTAGTATAGATCTACGCTATGGCTACACCTTC; CDR3: CASSIDLRYGYTF
J: TRBJ2-7; size: -; D: TRBD2; V: TRBV7-3; DNA: TGTGCCAGCAGCTTAACTAGCGGGAGCTCCTACGAGCAGTACTTC; CDR3: CASSLTSGSSYEQYF
J: TRBJ2-3; size: -; D: TRBD1; V: TRBV7-2; DNA: TGTGCCAGCAGCTTAGGGGGGACAGGATTCACAGATACGCAGTATTTT; CDR3: CASSLGGTGFTDTQYF
J: TRBJ2-1; size: -; D: TRBD2; V: TRBV19; DNA: TGTGCCAGTAGTAGCCAGACTAGCGGGGGGGTTAAGGCCAATGAGCAGTTCTTC; CDR3: CASSSQTSGGVKANEQFF
J: TRBJ1-6; size: -; D: -; V: TRBV7-2; DNA: TGTGCCAGCAGCTTAGCAGGAGGTTCTCGGACTCGCTCACCCCTCCACTTT; CDR3: CASSLAGGSRTRSPLHF
J: TRBJ2-1; size: -; D: -; V: TRBV5-4; DNA: TGTGCCAGCAGCTTCGGGGCAGTTGAGCAGTTCTTC; CDR3: CASSFGAVEQFF
J: TRBJ2-2; size: -; D: TRBD1; V: TRBV18; DNA: TGTGCCAGCTCACCACCGGGACAGGCAGCGAACACCGGGGAGCTGTTTTTT; CDR3: CASSPPGQAANTGELFF
J: TRBJ2-3; size: -; D: -; V: TRBV7-3; DNA: TGTGCCAGCAGCTTTGGGGCAGCAGATACGCAGTATTTT; CDR3: CASSFGAADTQYF
J: TRBJ2-1; size: -; D: -; V: TRBV30; DNA: TGTGCCTGGAATATCGGGCTAGCGAATGAGCAGTTCTTC; CDR3: CAWNIGLANEQFF
J: TRBJ1-2; size: once; D: TRBD1; V: TRBV14; DNA: TGTGCCAGCAGCCAAGATCGGGACAGGGGCGGCTACACCTTC; CDR3: CASSQDRDRGGYTF
J: TRBJ2-6; size: -; D: TRBD1; V: TRBV14; DNA: TGTGCCAGCAGCTTCCTGGACAGGGGCTCTGGGGCCAACGTCCTGACTTTC; CDR3: CASSFLDRGSGANVLTF
J: TRBJ2-1; size: -; D: TRBD2; V: TRBV7-8; DNA: TGTGCCAGCAGATTAGAGCGACTAGCGGGAGTCAATGAGCAGTTCTTC; CDR3: CASRLERLAGVNEQFF
J: TRBJ1-3; size: -; D: -; V: TRBV6-5; DNA: TGTGCCAGCAGTTACTCCTGGACGCTTGGAAACACCATATATTTT; CDR3: CASSYSWTLGNTIYF
J: TRBJ1-1; size: -; D: TRBD1; V: TRBV4-3; DNA: TGCGCCAGCAGCCAAGAGGGACAGGGGGACACTGAAGCTTTCTTT; CDR3: CASSQEGQGDTEAFF
J: TRBJ2-1; size: -; D: TRBD2; V: TRBV9; DNA: TGTGCCAGCAGCGCCATTAGGGTCCCTAGCGGGCGGCGCAATGAGCAGTTCTTC; CDR3: CASSAIRVPSGRRNEQFF
J: TRBJ1-1; size: -; D: TRBD1; V: TRBV7-9; DNA: TGTGCCAGCAGCTTCGGACAGGGGAACACTGAAGCTTTCTTT; CDR3: CASSFGQGNTEAFF
J: TRBJ1-2; size: -; D: TRBD1; V: TRBV30; DNA: TGTGCCTGGAGTGTATTGCAGGGGGCTGGAAGCTACACCTTC; CDR3: CAWSVLQGAGSYTF
J: TRBJ2-2; size: -; D: -; V: TRBV7-2; DNA: TGTGCCAGCAGCTTCGGGACATCCTCGTTCACCGGGGAGCTGTTTTTT; CDR3: CASSFGTSSFTGELFF
J: TRBJ1-2; size: -; D: TRBD1; V: TRBV12-5; DNA: TGTGCTAGTGGGTCAAGTACAGGGGGCCACTATGGCTACACCTTC; CDR3: CASGSSTGGHYGYTF
J: TRBJ1-1; size: -; D: -; V: TRBV30; DNA: TGTGCCTGGAGGATACAGACCAACACTGAAGCTTTCTTT; CDR3: CAWRIQTNTEAFF
J: TRBJ2-3; size: few; D: -; V: TRBV5-1; DNA: TGCGCCAGCAGCCCGCGCGATGGCGGATACACAGATACGCAGTATTTT; CDR3: CASSPRDGGYTDTQYF
J: TRBJ2-2; size: -; D: -; V: TRBV19; DNA: TGTGCCAGTAAAGGGGACTTTCCACCTAATTACCGGTTT; CDR3: CASKGDFPPNYRF
J: TRBJ2-5; size: -; D: TRBD1; V: TRBV11-2; DNA: TGTGCCAGCAGCATCTGGGACAGGCGTAGAGAAGAGACCCAGTACTTC; CDR3: CASSIWDRRREETQYF
J: TRBJ2-4; size: once; D: TRBD2; V: TRBV6-5; DNA: TGTGCCAGCAGTCCGGGACTAGAAAACATTCAGTACTTC; CDR3: CASSPGLENIQYF
J: TRBJ2-1; size: -; D: TRBD2; V: TRBV5-1; DNA: TGCGCCAGCAGCTTGGGGTCTAGCGGGGGCAATGAGCAGTTCTTC; CDR3: CASSLGSSGGNEQFF